The T cell receptor (beta chain) described here comes from a study of CD8 T cells in Susac syndrome. V gave up 0 bases and J gave up 4 bases; unmatched junction bases: 7. CDR3 length: 16 residues. Per the germline V gene, CDR1 is DFQATT and CDR2 is SNEGSKA (reference sequence). This clonotype was observed once. It was with random hexamers that about 0.45 to 1 ug RNA was reverse transcribed. TCRdb re-derived calls from the immunoSEQ multiplex PCR reads in MiXCR, one entry per CDR3 protein. The table records 84,000 or so distinct CDR3 sequences, around 95% of them present only once. Negative isolation was applied to CD8+ and CD4+ T cells, and FACS enrichment was applied to TEMRA cells.

The receptor was isolated from a human donor with Susac syndrome. The rearrangement links TRBV20-1 to TRBJ2-1; 9 bases map to TRBD2. The source material was CD8+ T cells from PBMCs. CDR3 loop: CSARDPLAGTYNEQFF. The CDR3 nucleotides read TGCAGTGCTAGAGATCCCCTAGCGGGGACTTACAATGAGCAGTTCTTC.